Following are 10 T cell receptor beta chains from one sample sequenced in a study of cytomegalovirus exposure and HLA in healthy donors. PCR used 60 Vbeta primers and 13 Jbeta primers. Measured with immunoSEQ multiplex PCR; TCRdb has only the in-frame clones, and not every one. Among under 150,000 clones, 77% were seen once, and the ten largest hold 1.2% to 1.5%. The sample was PBMCs. The receptor set was obtained from a woman in her thirties or forties in good health and CMV-seronegative.

The chain has TRBV5-4 and TRBJ1-2; D not resolved. V lost 1 base and J lost 2, with 12 bases in between. Germline CDR1 and CDR2: SGHNT and YYREEE (reference sequence). The CDR3 loop spans 15 amino acids. This CDR3 reads CASSLSSGLNYGYTF. CDR3 DNA sequence: TGTGCCAGCAGCTTGTCGTCAGGATTAAACTATGGCTACACCTTC.

V and J are TRBV11-2 and TRBJ1-2; 8 bases map to TRBD1. With 6 bases clipped from V and 7 bases from J, the junction kept 10 bases outside the gene matches. The CDR3 loop spans 14 amino acids. Germline V CDR1 and CDR2: SGHAT, FQNNGV. This chain's CDR3 is CASSIQEQGGGYTF. CDR3 DNA sequence: TGTGCCAGCAGTATTCAGGAACAGGGGGGTGGCTACACCTTC. Full variable domain (rest looked up from reference TRBV11-2 and TRBJ1-2): EAGVAQSPRYKIIEKRQSVAFWCNPISGHATLYWYQQILGQGPKLLIQFQNNGVVDDSQLPKDRFSAERLKGVDSTLKIQPAKLEDSAVYLCASSIQEQGGGYTFGSGTRLTVV.

This chain connects TRBV2 to TRBJ1-4; 7 bases map to TRBD1. CDR3 length equals 16 residues. CDR1 is SNHLY, CDR2 FYNNEI, per germline. The trim removed 4 bases at V and 3 bases at J, leaving 8 bases unmatched. CDR3 in DNA: TGTGCCAGCAGTGGCCGGCGTCAGGGGGCTAATGAAAAACTGTTTTTT. Translation gives CASSGRRQGANEKLFF.

This chain links TRBV10-2 with TRBJ1-4; D unclear. The germline CDR1 and CDR2 sequences are WSHSY and SAAADI. There are 15 residues in the CDR3. The germline V and J ends were trimmed by 6 bases and 7 bases, with 18 bases remaining between them. The CDR3 loop reads CASRSRGSSGEKLFF. For the CDR3, the DNA is TGCGCCAGCAGGTCTAGAGGGAGCTCGGGTGAAAAACTGTTTTTT.

This chain uses TRBV29-1 with TRBJ1-1, with 7 bases fitting TRBD1. Losses at the gene ends were 6 bases for V and 0 bases for J; bases not matched to a gene: 10. The CDR3 contains 15 residues. Looked up from germline, CDR1 is SQVTM and CDR2 is ANQGSEA. CDR3 coding DNA: TGCAGCGTGGGACGGGACAGAGTCTTGAACACTGAAGCTTTCTTT. Translated, it gives CSVGRDRVLNTEAFF.

The genes are TRBV6-1 and TRBJ2-3, with 12 bases identical to TRBD2. The germline gives CDR1 MNHNS, CDR2 SASEGT. J lost 4 bases, V lost 2 bases, and 1 base had no gene match. The CDR3 runs to 15 residues. CDR3 in DNA: TGTGCCAGCAGTGAACTAGCGGGGGGGCCAGATACGCAGTATTTT. This gives the protein CASSELAGGPDTQYF.

V gene TRBV4-2 combines with J gene TRBJ1-2; 7 nucleotides agree with TRBD1. Trimming took 4 bases from V and 4 from J; bases not matched to a gene: 6. Germline V gives CDR1 LGHNA, CDR2 YNFKEQ. This CDR3 is built from 14 residues. CDR3 coding DNA: TGTGCCAGCAGCCGGTCGACAGGGAGCTATGGCTACACCTTC. Translating it yields CASSRSTGSYGYTF.

The V call is TRBV21-1, the J call TRBJ1-3. TRBV21-1 is reported as a pseudogene. The CDR3 is 20 amino acids. This CDR3 reads CASSKGSPFRGRFPGNTIYF. CDR3 nucleotides: TGTGCCAGCAGCAAAGGGTCCCCTTTTAGAGGGAGGTTCCCTGGAAACACCATATATTTT.

This clone came up once. The V and J genes are TRBV27 and TRBJ2-3, with 7 nucleotides matching TRBD1. This CDR3 has 14 residues. The J segment lost 4 bases and the V segment lost 6 bases, leaving 7 bases of the junction unmatched. Per the germline V gene, CDR1 is MNHEY and CDR2 is SMNVEV (reference sequence). The CDR3 spells CASSLGQLADTQYF. The CDR3 bases are TGTGCCAGCAGCCTGGGACAGTTAGCAGATACGCAGTATTTT.

The genes are TRBV10-3 and TRBJ2-2; 8 bases match TRBD2. Germline V gene data show CDR1 as ENHRY and CDR2 as SYGVKD. Trimming took 6 bases from V and 3 from J; bases not matched to a gene: 3. This CDR3 comprises 14 residues. The CDR3 DNA sequence: TGTGCCATCAGGGCCGGGGGGGACACCGGGGAGCTGTTTTTT. This encodes CAIRAGGDTGELFF.